The clone carrying this TCR beta chain was picked up many times. The source of the sample is a study of T cell repertoires in cytomegalovirus infection. The CDR3 sequence is 14 residues long. Unmatched junction bases numbered 5, after V lost 5 bases and J lost 5 bases. Germline V gene lookup returns CDR1 SGHVS and CDR2 FQNEAQ. One entry per CDR3 protein, called by TCRdb with MiXCR from the reads. Of some 390,000 distinct CDR3 sequences detected, 15% to 20% appear once; the ten largest clones hold roughly 8.7%. The specimen was PBMCs. The chain uses TRBV7-8 and TRBJ1-3; 8 positions agree with TRBD1. The TCR was taken from a human donor in good health (CMV status not recorded). Some clones in this sample may be carry-over from other donors' samples. Here the CDR3 reads CASSKRDRRNTIYF. As DNA, the CDR3 is TGTGCCAGCAGCAAACGGGACAGGAGAAACACCATATATTTT.